One and the same sample provided the 17 T cell receptor beta chains below, sequenced in a study of blood T cell repertoires in COVID-19. TCRdb keeps only in-frame clones here, not all; method: immunoSEQ multiplex PCR. There are under 550,000 clones in the sample; about 90% occur only once, and 0.7% to 0.85% lies in the top ten. What was sequenced was peripheral blood. Receptors were obtained from a man between 18 and 29 years old with COVID-19, enrolled during active disease.

This clone was observed a single time. CDR3 in amino acids: CASGLLPGGTWGYGYTF. CDR3 nucleotide sequence: TGTGCTAGTGGTTTACTCCCGGGCGGGACCTGGGGCTATGGCTACACCTTC. The rearrangement uses TRBV12-5 and TRBJ1-2, with D possibly matching TRBD1 (5 bases). Germline assignment: CDR1 LGHNT and CDR2 FRNRAP. V lost 3 bases to trimming and J lost 4 bases, with 21 bases between them. This CDR3 is built from 17 residues.

This chain joins TRBV21-1 and TRBJ2-5; TRBD2 is the table's D call and was not checked against the DNA. TRBV21-1 is tagged as a pseudogene. The CDR3 totals 21 residues. In DNA form, the CDR3 reads TGTGCCAGCTCAGCCTGTCCACAGGGTTCTGGAACGGGCGGGGGAGAAGAGACCCAGTACTTC. Protein: CASSACPQGSGTGGGEETQYF.

The CDR3 is CASSTGTSGSAYEQYF. As DNA, the CDR3 is TGCGCCAGCAGCACCGGGACTAGCGGGTCGGCCTACGAGCAGTACTTC. The rearrangement uses TRBV5-1 and TRBJ2-7; 12 bases are shared with TRBD2. J lost 2 bases, V lost 4 bases, and 7 bases had no gene match. The CDR3 consists of 16 residues. CDR1 SGHRS and CDR2 YFSETQ come from the germline V gene.

The rearrangement uses TRBV5-1 and TRBJ2-4; 9 nucleotides agree with TRBD1. CDR1 SGHRS and CDR2 YFSETQ come from the germline V gene. CDR3 length: 14 amino acids. V shed 1 base and J 6 bases; nucleotides not matched to a gene: 2. For the CDR3, the DNA is TGCGCCAGCAGCTTGACAGGGGGCTTAAACATTCAGTACTTC. Its protein is CASSLTGGLNIQYF.

The V gene is TRBV3-1 (or the pseudogene TRBV3-2), the J gene TRBJ2-1; 10 bases agree with TRBD2. Trimming removed 4 bases from V and 5 bases from J; junction bases left unmatched: 11. Germline CDR1 is LGHDT and CDR2 is YNNKEL (reference sequence). This CDR3 is 17 amino acids long. Here the CDR3 DNA reads TGTGCCAGCAGCCCAGCGGTCATAGCGGGAGGTCACAATGAGCAGTTCTTC. It translates to CASSPAVIAGGHNEQFF.

This clone was counted ten times or more. J is TRBJ2-7 and V is TRBV27; 7 bases are shared with TRBD1. Germline lookup yields CDR1 MNHEY and CDR2 SMNVEV (reference sequence). CDR3 length equals 13 residues. The V segment lost 7 bases and the J segment 1 base; nucleotides outside the gene matches: 4. This CDR3 is CASTKTGSYEQYF. The CDR3 DNA is TGTGCCAGCACCAAGACAGGGTCCTACGAGCAGTACTTC.

CDR3 loop: CATSDQQVDTGELFF. As DNA, the CDR3 is TGTGCCACCAGTGATCAACAGGTGGACACCGGGGAGCTGTTTTTT. The chain couples TRBV24-1 to TRBJ2-2, with TRBD1 as a possible D gene (5 bases). Germline assignment: CDR1 KGHDR and CDR2 SFDVKD. Trimming left V 3 bases short and J 3 bases short, with 10 bases between. The CDR3 length is 15 residues.

This chain connects TRBV5-5 to TRBJ1-1, with unresolved D. The CDR3 covers 13 residues. CDR1 SGHKS and CDR2 YYEKEE come from the germline V gene (reference sequence). The V and J ends lost 2 bases and 1 base respectively, with 6 bases between them. CDR3: CASSFSSNTEAFF. In nucleotides, the CDR3 is TGTGCCAGCAGCTTTAGCTCGAACACTGAAGCTTTCTTT.

The chain is built from TRBV5-4 and TRBJ2-3, with 11 bases matching TRBD2. The CDR3 has 17 amino acids. The germline gives CDR1 SGHNT, CDR2 YYREEE (reference sequence). The V gene end was trimmed by 0 bases and the J gene end by 6 bases; junction bases not matched to a gene: 9. CDR3 nucleotide sequence: TGTGCCAGCAGCTTGGGACTAGCGGGGTTTCCCCGGGATACGCAGTATTTT. It codes for CASSLGLAGFPRDTQYF.

The chain has TRBV7-9 and TRBJ2-1, with 7 bases identical to TRBD2. J gave up 4 bases and V 5 bases, and 8 bases lay outside the gene matches. Germline loops: CDR1 SEHNR, CDR2 FQNEAQ (reference sequence). This CDR3 comprises 15 residues. The CDR3 sequence is CASSPLGAGYNEQFF. In DNA form, the CDR3 reads TGTGCCAGCAGCCCGCTGGGAGCGGGGTACAATGAGCAGTTCTTC.

V is TRBV5-1 and J is TRBJ2-5, with TRBD1 as a possible D gene (5 bases). Trimming removed 4 bases at V and 5 bases at J, with 15 bases between. Germline V gives CDR1 SGHRS, CDR2 YFSETQ. This CDR3 is built from 14 residues. The CDR3 sequence: CASSPLGDRETQYF. The CDR3, as DNA: TGCGCCAGCAGCCCCCTAGGGGATCGGGAGACCCAGTACTTC.

The rearrangement links TRBV11-2 to TRBJ1-1; 7 bases map to TRBD1. Losses at the gene ends were 4 bases for V and 7 bases for J; bases not matched to a gene: 12. The CDR3 consists of 15 residues. Germline CDR1 and CDR2: SGHAT and FQNNGV. CDR3 DNA sequence: TGTGCCAGCAGCTACGTGGACACAGGGGCCTTTGAAGCTTTCTTT. Translating gives CASSYVDTGAFEAFF.

The chain has TRBV27 and TRBJ2-2; TRBD1 aligns across 9 bases. The CDR3 sequence is 15 residues long. The ends lost 4 bases at V and 7 bases at J; junction bases unmatched: 7. Germline assignment: CDR1 MNHEY and CDR2 SMNVEV (reference sequence). The CDR3 bases are TGTGCCAGCAGTTCGTGGACAGGGGCGGTCGGGGAGCTGTTTTTT. Its protein is CASSSWTGAVGELFF.

This chain uses TRBV2 with TRBJ1-6; 9 bases agree with TRBD1. The CDR3 has 15 amino acids. The junction had 5 bases not matched to a gene; V was cut back by 1 base and J by 10 bases. Germline assignment: CDR1 SNHLY and CDR2 FYNNEI. The CDR3 here is CASSEEQGAGSPLHF. CDR3 coding DNA: TGTGCCAGCAGTGAAGAACAGGGGGCCGGGTCACCCCTCCACTTT.

V usage is TRBV11-2 and J usage is TRBJ2-7, with 9 nucleotides matching TRBD1. CDR1 is SGHAT, CDR2 FQNNGV, per germline. V lost 4 bases and J lost 3; bases outside the gene matches: 7. CDR3 length: 15 residues. CDR3 coding DNA: TGTGCCAGCAGCTCGTCGGACAGGGGAGGCTACGAGCAGTACTTC. This encodes CASSSSDRGGYEQYF.

This chain links TRBV7-2 with TRBJ2-3; 7 positions agree with TRBD1. Germline CDR1 SGHTA, CDR2 FQGNSA. CDR3 length: 15 amino acids. The V gene end was trimmed by 5 bases and the J gene end by 4 bases; junction bases not matched to a gene: 9. The CDR3 DNA follows: TGTGCCAGCAGCGACCCGAGGGGGCACGCAGATACGCAGTATTTT. Translation gives CASSDPRGHADTQYF.

The chain is built from TRBV7-9 and TRBJ2-3; D is unclear. Germline CDR1 is SEHNR and CDR2 is FQNEAQ (reference sequence). Trimming removed 5 bases at V and 1 base at J, with 13 bases between. The CDR3 spans 15 residues. CDR3 nucleotide sequence: TGTGCCAGCAGCCCCACCCTAAGCCGCACAGATACGCAGTATTTT. Its protein product is CASSPTLSRTDTQYF. Supplemented by reference TRBV7-9 and TRBJ2-3, the full variable domain reads DTGVSQNPRHKITKRGQNVTFRCDPISEHNRLYWYRQTLGQGPEFLTYFQNEAQLEKSRLLSDRFSAERPKGSFSTLEIQRTEQGDSAMYLCASSPTLSRTDTQYFGPGTRLTVL.